Listed below are T cell receptor beta chains from one sample, sequenced in a study of sequential checkpoint blockade in melanoma. Assay: immunoSEQ multiplex PCR; the TCRdb copy retains only in-frame clones and omits some. The data contain tens of thousands of clones, roughly 32% of them singletons. Sequenced here: tumor tissue (inferred from file names), sampled from a patient given nivolumab and ipilimumab in sequence. The receptors shown here come from a human donor with melanoma. The CDR3 runs from the conserved cysteine through the conserved F or W. The order of the fields is J gene, D gene, clone size, V gene, CDR3 protein, CDR3 DNA. D genes are given only for firm matches. Not every row has a clone size; where given, it reads once, few, many or a size class.

TRBJ2-3	.	few	TRBV28	CASSLRGLSTDTQYF	TGTGCCAGCAGTTTGCGGGGGCTTAGCACAGATACGCAGTATTTT
TRBJ2-3	.	few	TRBV9	CASSVGLLGTDTQYF	TGTGCCAGCAGCGTTGGACTCCTCGGCACAGATACGCAGTATTTT
TRBJ2-1	TRBD2	few	TRBV14	CASSPTSGIVNEQFF	TGTGCCAGCAGCCCGACTAGCGGGATTGTGAATGAGCAGTTCTTC
TRBJ2-5	TRBD1	.	TRBV9	CASSEGFGTGKAGSTETQYF	TGTGCCAGCAGCGAGGGTTTCGGGACAGGGAAAGCGGGATCGACAGAGACCCAGTACTTC
TRBJ1-2	.	.	TRBV9	CASAVGTRYGYTF	TGTGCCAGCGCGGTGGGAACTCGCTATGGCTACACCTTC
TRBJ1-1	.	few	TRBV19	CASSTPVGWTEAFF	TGTGCCAGTAGTACCCCAGTGGGGTGGACTGAAGCTTTCTTT
TRBJ1-6	.	few	TRBV9	CASSVWTANSPLHF	TGTGCCAGCAGCGTGTGGACAGCTAATTCACCCCTCCACTTT
TRBJ2-1	.	few	TRBV4-1	CASSQGGHEQFF	TGCGCCAGCAGCCAAGGGGGCCATGAGCAGTTCTTC
TRBJ1-1	.	many	TRBV11-3	CASSSRLVVETEAFF	TGTGCCAGCAGCTCCCGGTTGGTGGTTGAAACTGAAGCTTTCTTT
TRBJ1-4	.	few	TRBV9	CASSKHPENEKLFF	TGTGCCAGCAGCAAACATCCCGAAAATGAAAAACTGTTTTTT
TRBJ1-6	.	.	TRBV6-8	CASSYSGSASPLHF	TGTGCCAGCAGTTACTCGGGCTCCGCTTCACCCCTCCACTTT
TRBJ1-2	TRBD1	.	TRBV11-3	CASSPTGGDLYGYTF	TGTGCCAGCAGCCCCACAGGGGGCGACCTCTATGGCTACACCTTC
TRBJ2-3	.	.	TRBV5-1	CASSGAGGQLADTQYF	TGCGCCAGCAGCGGGGCGGGGGGACAGTTGGCAGATACGCAGTATTTT
TRBJ1-3	.	.	TRBV6-8	CASSVDFSGNTIYF	TGTGCCAGCAGTGTGGACTTCTCTGGAAACACCATATATTTT
TRBJ2-7	TRBD1	few	TRBV6-8	CASSTTGGAGYEQYF	TGTGCCAGCAGTACGACAGGGGGCGCTGGCTACGAGCAGTACTTC
TRBJ2-3	TRBD2	few	TRBV13	CASSLVIAGVTDTQYF	TGTGCCAGCAGCTTAGTCATAGCGGGGGTGACGGATACGCAGTATTTT
TRBJ2-3	.	.	TRBV7-2	CASSANSGDTQYF	TGTGCCAGCAGCGCCAACTCTGGGGATACGCAGTATTTT
TRBJ2-7	.	.	TRBV9	CASSFRDYEQYF	TGTGCCAGCAGCTTCAGGGATTACGAGCAGTACTTC
TRBJ2-1	.	few	TRBV9	CASSGGTYEQFF	TGTGCCAGCAGCGGCGGGACTTATGAGCAGTTCTTC
TRBJ2-3	.	.	TRBV6-8	CASSYSRNRVGGDTQYF	TGTGCCAGCAGTTACTCGAGGAACCGGGTGGGGGGAGATACGCAGTATTTT
TRBJ1-2	TRBD1	many	TRBV11-3	CASSPDRGRFLYGYTF	TGTGCCAGCAGTCCGGACAGGGGGCGGTTTCTCTATGGCTACACCTTC
TRBJ1-5	TRBD1	.	TRBV19	CASSDQDRGRQPQHF	TGTGCCAGTAGTGACCAGGACAGGGGCCGCCAGCCCCAGCATTTT
TRBJ2-2	.	.	TRBV5-1	CASSPNPGQTNTGELFF	TGCGCCAGCAGCCCTAACCCGGGTCAAACAAACACCGGGGAGCTGTTTTTT
TRBJ2-3	.	few	TRBV28	CASTRSIDTQYF	TGTGCCAGCACACGGAGTATAGATACGCAGTATTTT
TRBJ2-3	TRBD2	.	TRBV5-1	CASSLVVSGDSDTQYF	TGCGCCAGCAGCTTGGTGGTTAGCGGGGACTCAGATACGCAGTATTTT
TRBJ2-3	TRBD2	many	TRBV11-3	CASSPRGLALTDTQYF	TGTGCCAGCAGCCCTAGGGGACTAGCGCTCACAGATACGCAGTATTTT
TRBJ1-1	.	few	TRBV6-4	CASSYVAEAFF	TGTGCCAGCAGTTATGTGGCAGAAGCTTTCTTT
TRBJ1-4	.	few	TRBV19	CASSLGGPANEKLFF	TGTGCCAGTAGCCTGGGAGGTCCCGCGAATGAAAAACTGTTTTTT
TRBJ2-2	TRBD2	.	TRBV5-1	CASSRGLAGVVGELFF	TGCGCCAGCAGCAGGGGACTAGCGGGAGTTGTCGGGGAGCTGTTTTTT
TRBJ2-2	TRBD2	few	TRBV11-3	CASSPGTSGGTGELFF	TGTGCCAGCAGCCCTGGGACTAGCGGGGGGACCGGGGAGCTGTTTTTT
TRBJ1-2	.	.	TRBV30	CAWSRPIYGYTF	TGTGCCTGGAGCCGGCCTATCTATGGCTACACCTTC
TRBJ1-3	.	.	TRBV18	CASSPPGRTSSGNTIYF	TGTGCCAGCTCACCTCCAGGACGGACCTCTTCGGGAAACACCATATATTTT
TRBJ1-3	.	.	TRBV10-2	CASSGSARNTIYF	TGCGCCAGCAGTGGCTCGGCCAGAAACACCATATATTTT
TRBJ1-2	TRBD1	many	TRBV11-3	CASSLQGTSYGYTF	TGTGCCAGCAGTTTACAGGGGACGAGCTATGGCTACACCTTC
TRBJ2-7	.	.	TRBV2	CASLGVGYEQYF	TGTGCCAGCCTAGGGGTCGGCTACGAGCAGTACTTC
TRBJ2-5	TRBD1	.	TRBV28	CASSTTGSETQYF	TGTGCCAGCAGTACGACAGGGTCGGAGACCCAGTACTTC
TRBJ2-1	.	once	TRBV19	CASRDLGQYNEQFF	TGTGCCAGTAGAGACCTTGGACAGTACAATGAGCAGTTCTTC
TRBJ2-7	.	.	TRBV14	CASSRTRWSYGEQYF	TGTGCCAGCAGCCGAACGCGCTGGAGCTACGGAGAGCAGTACTTC
TRBJ2-7	.	few	TRBV11-3	CASSPRRTSGGEQYF	TGTGCCAGCAGCCCCCGACGGACCTCTGGGGGCGAGCAGTACTTC
TRBJ2-1	.	few	TRBV6-8	CASSPTTSSYNEQFF	TGTGCCAGCAGTCCCACTACGAGCTCCTACAATGAGCAGTTCTTC
TRBJ2-1	.	.	TRBV18	CASSPGLVEGIPYNEQFF	TGTGCCAGCTCACCAGGTTTGGTTGAGGGTATTCCCTACAATGAGCAGTTCTTC
TRBJ2-1	.	.	TRBV5-1	CASRRDSSYNEQFF	TGCGCCAGCCGCCGGGACTCCTCCTACAATGAGCAGTTCTTC
TRBJ2-1	.	.	TRBV6-8	CASSNDRSSYNEQFF	TGTGCCAGCAGCAACGACCGGTCCTCCTACAATGAGCAGTTCTTC
TRBJ2-7	TRBD2	.	TRBV11-3	CASSFVAGGLYEQYF	TGTGCCAGCAGCTTCGTAGCGGGGGGCCTCTACGAGCAGTACTTC
TRBJ2-5	TRBD2	few	TRBV6-8	CASSGGLGETQYF	TGTGCCAGCAGTGGAGGACTAGGAGAGACCCAGTACTTC
TRBJ2-3	.	few	TRBV5-1	CASSLGGLEVDTQYF	TGCGCCAGCAGCTTGGGGGGTTTGGAAGTGGATACGCAGTATTTT
TRBJ2-1	TRBD2	few	TRBV18	CASSQTSGVYNEQFF	TGTGCCAGCTCTCAGACTAGCGGGGTTTACAATGAGCAGTTCTTC
TRBJ2-7	.	.	TRBV30	CAWSAGSPLGQYF	TGTGCCTGGAGTGCTGGGTCCCCCTTAGGGCAGTACTTC
TRBJ1-2	.	.	TRBV7-7	CASSLQPGLSYGYTF	TGTGCCAGCAGCTTACAACCGGGACTTAGCTATGGCTACACCTTC